One and the same sample provided the 14 T cell receptor beta chains below, sequenced in a study of T cells in localized non-small cell lung cancer. Profiled with immunoSEQ multiplex PCR; TCRdb holds only in-frame clones, not every one. The data contain fewer than 40,000 clones, more than 75% of them singletons. The specimen was peripheral blood, collected before any cancer treatment. These receptors came from a male donor aged 60 or over with stage III lung adenocarcinoma.

V gene TRBV7-8 combines with J gene TRBJ2-7; tentative D call: TRBD2 (6 bases). Per the germline V gene, CDR1 is SGHVS and CDR2 is FQNEAQ. Between the trimmed V and J ends, which lost 3 bases and 3 bases, there was a span of 15 bases. The CDR3 extends over 15 amino acids. CDR3 amino acids: CASSFIADPRYEQYF. The CDR3 DNA follows: TGTGCCAGCAGCTTTATAGCGGACCCTCGCTACGAGCAGTACTTC.

This clone was found once. V is TRBV7-9 and J is TRBJ2-3; a possible D gene is TRBD1 (5 bases). Trimming removed 5 bases from V and 0 bases from J, with 9 bases in between. Germline CDR1 is SEHNR and CDR2 is FQNEAQ (reference sequence). The CDR3 length is 14 residues. CDR3 protein: CASSRQSSTDTQYF. Here the CDR3 DNA reads TGTGCCAGCAGCCGACAGTCTAGCACAGATACGCAGTATTTT.

V usage is TRBV29-1 and J usage is TRBJ2-7; the D gene is possibly TRBD1 (8 bases). V was clipped by 6 bases and J by 7 bases, with 22 bases between them. Germline V lookup: CDR1 SQVTM, CDR2 ANQGSEA. This CDR3 comprises 14 residues. The CDR3 DNA is TGCAGCGTGGGGGGGCCAGGGGGCCCAGGTGAGCAGTACTTC. Protein: CSVGGPGGPGEQYF.

The chain carries TRBV30 and TRBJ2-3, with D unclear. V gave up 3 bases and J gave up 7 bases, with 11 bases separating them. Germline V gives CDR1 GTSNPN, CDR2 SVGIG (reference sequence). This CDR3 is built from 12 residues. The CDR3 loop reads CAWRPTSHTQYF. Here the CDR3 DNA reads TGTGCCTGGAGACCGACCAGTCATACGCAGTATTTT. Looking up the rest from reference TRBV30 and TRBJ2-3 gives the full variable domain: SQTIHQWPATLVQPVGSPLSLECTVEGTSNPNLYWYRQAAGRGLQLLFYSVGIGQISSEVPQNLSASRPQDRQFILSSKKLLLSDSGFYLCAWRPTSHTQYFGPGTRLTVL.

The chain joins TRBV29-1 to TRBJ2-1; the match to TRBD1 covers 12 bases. The germline CDR1 and CDR2 sequences are SQVTM and ANQGSEA. The CDR3 runs 13 residues. V shed 4 bases and J 9 bases; nucleotides not matched to a gene: 4. As DNA, the CDR3 is TGCAGCGTTGCGGGACAGGGGGCGACTGAGCAGTTCTTC. This gives the protein CSVAGQGATEQFF.

The chain links TRBV21-1 to TRBJ2-1; the D call of TRBD2 is as the table states it, not checked on the DNA. TRBV21-1 is a known pseudogene. The CDR3 covers 18 residues. The CDR3 protein is CASSLRGKSGAAYNEQFF. In DNA, the CDR3 is TGTGCCAGCAGCCTTAGAGGAAAGAGCGGGGCTGCCTACAATGAGCAGTTCTTC.

The CDR3 nucleotides are TGTGCCAGCAGGGTAAACAGGGAACCTAACTATGGCTACACCTTC. Its protein product is CASRVNREPNYGYTF. This chain connects TRBV2 to TRBJ1-2; D perhaps matches TRBD1 (6 bases). This CDR3 comprises 15 residues. The germline V and J ends were trimmed by 6 bases and 0 bases, with 14 bases remaining between them. Germline V gene lookup returns CDR1 SNHLY and CDR2 FYNNEI.

Written as DNA, the CDR3 is TGCGCCAGCAGCCAAAAAGGGGCCCTCCTCCGGGACAGGGGACGAACTGAAGCTTTCTTT. It codes for CASSQKGALLRDRGRTEAFF. The rearrangement links TRBV4-1 to TRBJ1-1, with 10 bases that match TRBD1. Trimming removed 2 bases from V and 5 bases from J; junction bases left unmatched: 20. The germline V gene has CDR1 MGHRA and CDR2 YSYEKL. CDR3 length equals 20 residues.

This chain links TRBV5-6 with TRBJ2-4, with D uncertain. CDR3 length: 11 residues. Per germline, CDR1 SGHDT and CDR2 YYEEEE. The V end was cut by 2 bases, the J end by 13 bases, with 10 bases between. The CDR3 nucleotides read TGTGCCAGCAGCTTTGGGGTATACCAGTACTTC. The encoded protein is CASSFGVYQYF.

V and J are TRBV2 and TRBJ1-2; no clear D gene. CDR1 SNHLY and CDR2 FYNNEI come from the germline V gene. CDR3 length equals 13 residues. Trimming left V 2 bases short and J 2 bases short, with 6 bases between. As DNA, the CDR3 is TGTGCCAGCAGTGAAAACAGAAACTATGGCTACACCTTC. This gives the protein CASSENRNYGYTF.

The rearrangement links TRBV10-3 to TRBJ1-1; 7 nucleotides agree with TRBD1. The germline V gene encodes CDR1 ENHRY and CDR2 SYGVKD. V lost 4 bases and J lost 2; bases outside the gene matches: 4. This CDR3 contains 14 residues. The CDR3 DNA sequence: TGTGCCATCAGTGCAGGGACAGCCAACACTGAAGCTTTCTTT. Its translation: CAISAGTANTEAFF.

The chain has TRBV5-1 and TRBJ2-3; unclear D gene. This CDR3 region has 14 residues. Germline V lookup: CDR1 SGHRS, CDR2 YFSETQ. V dropped 6 bases and J dropped 2 bases, with 13 bases sitting between them. CDR3 protein: CASTPEAVTDTQYF. The CDR3 DNA sequence: TGCGCCAGCACTCCAGAGGCGGTCACAGATACGCAGTATTTT.

The chain carries TRBV28 and TRBJ2-7, with 7 positions matching TRBD1. After removal of 6 bases from V and 1 base from J, the junction contained 9 bases not matched to a gene. The CDR3 runs 15 residues. Germline CDR1 reads MDHEN; CDR2 reads SYDVKM. As DNA, the CDR3 is TGTGCCAGCAGGCCCCGACAGGGCCTATCCTACGAGCAGTACTTC. As protein: CASRPRQGLSYEQYF.

V and J are TRBV19 and TRBJ2-3; 7 bases are a match to TRBD2. Germline V gives CDR1 LNHDA, CDR2 SQIVND (reference sequence). With V trimmed by 1 base and J by 4 bases, 5 bases remained unmatched. This CDR3 is 15 amino acids long. CDR3 protein: CASSIGPSGPDTQYF. In DNA, the CDR3 is TGTGCCAGTAGTATAGGCCCTAGCGGCCCAGATACGCAGTATTTT.